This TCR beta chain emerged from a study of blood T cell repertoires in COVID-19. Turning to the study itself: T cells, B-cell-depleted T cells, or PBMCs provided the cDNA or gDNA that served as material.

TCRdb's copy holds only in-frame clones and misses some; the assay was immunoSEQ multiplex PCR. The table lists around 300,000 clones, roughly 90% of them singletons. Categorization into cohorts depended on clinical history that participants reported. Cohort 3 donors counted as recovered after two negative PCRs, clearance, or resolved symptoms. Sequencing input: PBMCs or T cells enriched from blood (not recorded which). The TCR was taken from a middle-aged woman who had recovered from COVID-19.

CDR3 coding DNA: TGCGCCAGCAGCTTGGGGACAGGGCTTGGCTCTGGAAACACCATATATTTT. Protein: CASSLGTGLGSGNTIYF. The V and J genes are TRBV5-1 and TRBJ1-3, with 8 bases that match TRBD1. The V segment lost 0 bases and the J segment 0 bases; nucleotides outside the gene matches: 5. CDR1 and CDR2 (germline): SGHRS, YFSETQ. This CDR3 contains 17 residues.